What follows describes a single T cell receptor (beta chain). TCRdb used MiXCR to reprocess the 5' RACE reads, holding one entry per CDR3 protein. The data show about 450,000 distinct CDR3 sequences, with 20% to 30% seen just once and over 10% held by the top ten. These data come from a study of T-cell memory formation after mild COVID-19. Trimming stripped 0 bases from V and 0 bases from J, with 9 bases between. The CDR3 covers 16 residues. Sequenced: PBMCs or a T cell subset sorted from them (not recorded which). The rearrangement links TRBV12-3 or TRBV12-4 to TRBJ2-4; D may match TRBD1 or TRBD2 (5 bases each). The TCR was taken from an adult woman who had mild COVID-19 (a few samples of this study predate the infection). Cell type and time point are not known. CDR3 region: CASSLAPGTAKNIQYF. CDR3 bases: TGTGCCAGCAGTTTAGCCCCCGGGACAGCCAAAAACATTCAGTACTTC.